The T cell receptor (beta chain) under discussion was sequenced for a study of cytomegalovirus exposure and HLA in healthy donors. Findings and limits, study-wide: Researchers reported in a later analysis that a missense DCLRE1C variant was tied to TCR beta V- and J-gene trimming. Diagnosis of cytomegalovirus status made by the classifier reportedly showed high specificity and sensitivity.

In the PCR, 60 Vbeta and 13 Jbeta primers were used. Data came from immunoSEQ multiplex PCR; TCRdb stores just in-frame clones and leaves some out. Of some 140,000 clones listed, around 79% are singletons. The V end was cut by 4 bases, the J end by 1 base, with 7 bases between. This CDR3 has 13 amino acids. Germline CDR1 is MDHEN and CDR2 is SYDVKM. With respect to this clone: Its antigen remains unidentified.

This chain joins TRBV28 and TRBJ1-1, with a possible D match to TRBD1 (5 bases). Sequencing was carried out using PBMCs. The TCR was taken from a man aged 25 to 40 in good health and CMV-seropositive. This CDR3 is CASSSGQNTEAFF. The CDR3 coding sequence is TGTGCCAGCAGTTCAGGACAGAACACTGAAGCTTTCTTT.